Listed below are T cell receptor beta chains from one sample, sequenced in a study of cytomegalovirus exposure and HLA in healthy donors. This table comes from immunoSEQ multiplex PCR, and its TCRdb copy is limited to in-frame clones, with some not included. Of approximately 160,000 clones listed, approximately 77% were seen once; the top ten hold 7.4%. Material for sequencing was PBMCs. The receptors were gathered from a male donor in good health and CMV-seropositive. Both conserved end residues are part of each CDR3. D genes are given only for firm matches. A clone size is listed for some rows: how often the clone was seen (once, few, many), or a class if it is expanded.

few | TRBJ2-2 | TRBV6-5 | TRBD2 | CASSAGGRNTGELFF | TGTGCCAGCAGTGCGGGGGGCAGGAACACCGGGGAGCTGTTTTTT
NA | TRBJ1-1 | TRBV19 | NA | CASSIESPPWPGNTEAFF | TGTGCCAGTAGTATAGAGAGTCCCCCATGGCCGGGGAACACTGAAGCTTTCTTT
NA | TRBJ2-1 | TRBV7-3 | NA | CASSFLASSHEQFF | TGTGCCAGCAGTTTCTTAGCTAGTTCACATGAGCAGTTCTTC
NA | TRBJ2-7 | TRBV19 | NA | CASSGQSSTYEQYF | TGTGCCAGTAGTGGGCAGAGCTCTACCTACGAGCAGTACTTC
NA | TRBJ2-3 | TRBV5-6 | NA | CASSLGESTDTQYF | TGTGCCAGCAGCTTGGGAGAAAGCACAGATACGCAGTATTTT
NA | TRBJ2-3 | TRBV30 | TRBD1 | CAWSVDRGTQYF | TGTGCCTGGAGTGTTGACAGGGGGACGCAGTATTTT
NA | TRBJ1-4 | TRBV11-2 | NA | CASSLWGRISEKLFF | TGTGCCAGCAGCTTATGGGGGCGAATAAGTGAAAAACTGTTTTTT
NA | TRBJ2-7 | TRBV6-1 | NA | CASSERGYEQYF | TGTGCCAGCAGTGAGCGGGGTTACGAGCAGTACTTC
NA | TRBJ2-3 | TRBV2 | TRBD2 | CASRRLASDTQYF | TGTGCCAGCAGAAGACTAGCTTCAGATACGCAGTATTTT
NA | TRBJ2-3 | TRBV28 | TRBD2 | CASSPLAVLTDTQYF | TGTGCCAGCAGTCCACTAGCGGTCCTCACAGATACGCAGTATTTT
NA | TRBJ2-3 | TRBV7-3 | TRBD2 | CASSFSGGAVITDTQYF | TGTGCCAGCAGCTTTAGCGGGGGGGCCGTTATCACAGATACGCAGTATTTT
NA | TRBJ2-3 | TRBV4-2 | NA | CASSGQAGGDVDTQYF | TGTGCCAGCAGTGGACAAGCAGGCGGGGATGTAGATACGCAGTATTTT
NA | TRBJ1-1 | TRBV2 | NA | CASSVSGNEAFF | TGTGCCAGCAGCGTCTCAGGGAATGAAGCTTTCTTT
NA | TRBJ2-5 | TRBV5-1 | NA | CASSLAGSAAETQYF | TGCGCCAGCAGCTTGGCCGGAAGCGCTGCGGAGACCCAGTACTTC
few | TRBJ2-7 | TRBV27 | NA | CASRAGTGGTYEQYF | TGTGCCAGCCGGGCCGGGACCGGGGGTACCTACGAGCAGTACTTC
few | TRBJ2-7 | TRBV7-2 | TRBD1 | CASSPGQGEIDEQYF | TGTGCCAGCAGCCCAGGACAGGGGGAAATAGACGAGCAGTACTTC
NA | TRBJ2-5 | TRBV6-5 | NA | CVSSYLTAGETQYF | TGTGTCAGCAGTTATTTGACAGCGGGAGAGACCCAGTACTTC
NA | TRBJ1-4 | TRBV7-9 | TRBD1 | CASSAPSGTGGSNEKLFF | TGTGCCAGCAGCGCCCCGAGCGGGACAGGGGGTTCAAATGAAAAACTGTTTTTT
NA | TRBJ1-5 | TRBV6-5 | NA | CASSLRYSNQPQHF | TGTGCCAGCAGCCTTCGGTATAGCAATCAGCCCCAGCATTTT
NA | TRBJ1-1 | TRBV27 | TRBD1 | CASSSGQALEAFF | TGTGCCAGCAGTTCCGGACAGGCACTGGAAGCTTTCTTT
NA | TRBJ2-7 | TRBV7-9 | NA | CASSLRAYEQYF | TGTGCCAGCAGCCTCCGAGCCTACGAGCAGTACTTC
NA | TRBJ1-2 | TRBV4-1 | NA | CASSQDPGNGYTF | TGCGCCAGCAGCCAAGATCCCGGGAATGGCTACACCTTC
NA | TRBJ2-7 | TRBV6-6 | NA | CASRGAIRGTSYEQYF | TGTGCCAGCCGTGGGGCTATTCGGGGGACCTCCTACGAGCAGTACTTC
once | TRBJ2-1 | TRBV5-1 | TRBD2 | CASSLVEASGVNEQFF | TGCGCCAGCAGCTTGGTGGAGGCTAGCGGGGTAAATGAGCAGTTCTTC
NA | TRBJ2-7 | TRBV11-2 | NA | CASSPTFRVDRYEQYF | TGCGCCAGCAGCCCCACTTTTAGGGTAGACAGGTACGAGCAGTACTTC
NA | TRBJ1-2 | TRBV7-2 | NA | CASSLGGGGGYTF | TGTGCCAGCAGCTTAGGGGGGGGCGGGGGCTACACCTTC
NA | TRBJ2-2 | TRBV9 | TRBD1 | CASSTPGTGMRVGELFF | TGTGCCAGCAGCACACCCGGGACAGGGATGAGGGTCGGGGAGCTGTTTTTT
NA | TRBJ1-1 | TRBV30 | NA | CAWSTDTEAFF | TGTGCCTGGAGTACGGACACTGAAGCTTTCTTT
NA | TRBJ1-2 | TRBV30 | TRBD1 | CAWSWTGVGYTF | TGTGCCTGGAGTTGGACAGGGGTCGGCTACACCTTC